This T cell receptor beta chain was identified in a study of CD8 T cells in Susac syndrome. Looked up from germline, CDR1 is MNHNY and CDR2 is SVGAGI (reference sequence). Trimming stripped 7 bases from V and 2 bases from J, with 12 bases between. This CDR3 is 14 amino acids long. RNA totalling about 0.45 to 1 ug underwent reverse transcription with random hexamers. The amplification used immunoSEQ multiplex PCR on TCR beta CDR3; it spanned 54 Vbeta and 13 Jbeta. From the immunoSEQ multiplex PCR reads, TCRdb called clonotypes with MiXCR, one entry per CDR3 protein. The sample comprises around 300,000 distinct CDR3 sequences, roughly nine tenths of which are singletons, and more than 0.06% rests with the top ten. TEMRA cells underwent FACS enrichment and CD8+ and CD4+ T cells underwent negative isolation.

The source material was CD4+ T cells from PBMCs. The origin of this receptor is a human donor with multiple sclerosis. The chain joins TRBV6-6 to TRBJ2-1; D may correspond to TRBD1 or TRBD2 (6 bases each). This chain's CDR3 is CASKGGVTYNEQFF. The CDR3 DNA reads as TGTGCCAGCAAGGGGGGAGTAACCTACAATGAGCAGTTCTTC.